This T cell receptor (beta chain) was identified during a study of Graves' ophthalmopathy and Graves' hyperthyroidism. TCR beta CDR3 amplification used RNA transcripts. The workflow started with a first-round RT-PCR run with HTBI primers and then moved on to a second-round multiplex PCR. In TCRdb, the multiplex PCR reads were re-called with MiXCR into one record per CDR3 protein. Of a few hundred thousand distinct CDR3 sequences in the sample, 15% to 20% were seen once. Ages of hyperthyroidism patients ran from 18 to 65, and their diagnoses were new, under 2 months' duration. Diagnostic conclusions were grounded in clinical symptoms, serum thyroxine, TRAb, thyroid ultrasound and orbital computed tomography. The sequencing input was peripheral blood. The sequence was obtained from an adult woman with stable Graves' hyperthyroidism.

The CDR3 sequence: CASSLGARSSYNSPLHF. The CDR3 bases are TGTGCCAGCAGTTTAGGTGCCAGGAGCTCCTATAATTCACCCCTCCACTTT. The chain combines TRBV28 with TRBJ1-6; D is unresolved. Germline lookup yields CDR1 MDHEN and CDR2 SYDVKM. The CDR3 loop spans 17 amino acids. Deletions cut 2 bases from V and 0 bases from J, with 11 bases between.